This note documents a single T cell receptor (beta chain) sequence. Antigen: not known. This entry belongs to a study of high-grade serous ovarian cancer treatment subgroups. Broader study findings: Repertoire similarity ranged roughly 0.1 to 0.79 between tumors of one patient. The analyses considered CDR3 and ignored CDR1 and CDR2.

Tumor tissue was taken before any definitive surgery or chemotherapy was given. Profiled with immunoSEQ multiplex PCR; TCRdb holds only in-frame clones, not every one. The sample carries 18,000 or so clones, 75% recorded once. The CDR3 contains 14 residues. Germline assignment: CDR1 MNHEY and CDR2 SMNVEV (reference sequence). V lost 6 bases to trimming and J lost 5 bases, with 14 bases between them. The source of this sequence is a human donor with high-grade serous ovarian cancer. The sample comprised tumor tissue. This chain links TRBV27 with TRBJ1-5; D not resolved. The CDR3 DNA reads TGTGCCAGCAGAAAGCAGAAGTACTATCAGCCCCAGCATTTT. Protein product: CASRKQKYYQPQHF.